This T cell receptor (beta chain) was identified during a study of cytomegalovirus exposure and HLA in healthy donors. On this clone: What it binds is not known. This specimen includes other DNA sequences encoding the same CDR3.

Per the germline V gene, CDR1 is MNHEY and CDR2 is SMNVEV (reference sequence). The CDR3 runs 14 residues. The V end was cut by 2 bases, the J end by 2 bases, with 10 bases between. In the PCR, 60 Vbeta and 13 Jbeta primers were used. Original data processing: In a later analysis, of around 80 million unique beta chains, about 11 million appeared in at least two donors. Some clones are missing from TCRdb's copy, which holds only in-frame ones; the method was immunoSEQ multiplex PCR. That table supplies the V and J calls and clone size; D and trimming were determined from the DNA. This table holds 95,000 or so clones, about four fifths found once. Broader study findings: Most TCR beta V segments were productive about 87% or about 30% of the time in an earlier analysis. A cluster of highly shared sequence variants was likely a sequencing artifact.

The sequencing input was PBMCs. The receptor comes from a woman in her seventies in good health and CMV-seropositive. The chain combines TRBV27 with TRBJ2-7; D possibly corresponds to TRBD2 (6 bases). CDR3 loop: CASSLGGQTYEQYF. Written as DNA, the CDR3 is TGTGCCAGCAGTTTAGGAGGGCAGACCTACGAGCAGTACTTC.